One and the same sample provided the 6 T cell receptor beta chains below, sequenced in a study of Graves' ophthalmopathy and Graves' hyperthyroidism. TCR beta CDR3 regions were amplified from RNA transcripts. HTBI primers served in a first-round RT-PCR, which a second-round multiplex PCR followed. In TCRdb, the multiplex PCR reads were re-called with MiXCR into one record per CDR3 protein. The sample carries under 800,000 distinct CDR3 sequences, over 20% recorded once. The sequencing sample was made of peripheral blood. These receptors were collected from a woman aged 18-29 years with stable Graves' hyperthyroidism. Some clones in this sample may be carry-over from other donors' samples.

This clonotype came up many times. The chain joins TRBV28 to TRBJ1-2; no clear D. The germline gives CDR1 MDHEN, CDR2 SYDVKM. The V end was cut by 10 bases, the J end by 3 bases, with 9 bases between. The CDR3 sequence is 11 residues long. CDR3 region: CATLWDYGYTF. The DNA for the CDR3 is TGTGCCACCCTGTGGGACTATGGCTACACCTTC.

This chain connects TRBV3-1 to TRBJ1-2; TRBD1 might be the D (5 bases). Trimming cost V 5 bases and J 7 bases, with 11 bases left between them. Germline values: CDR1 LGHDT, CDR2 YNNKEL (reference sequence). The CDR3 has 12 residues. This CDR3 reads CASSMGGVGYTF. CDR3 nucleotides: TGTGCCAGCAGCATGGGAGGGGTTGGCTACACCTTC. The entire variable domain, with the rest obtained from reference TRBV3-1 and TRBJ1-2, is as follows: DTAVSQTPKYLVTQMGNDKSIKCEQNLGHDTMYWYKQDSKKFLKIMFSYNNKELIINETVPNRFSPKSPDKAHLNLHINSLELGDSAVYFCASSMGGVGYTFGSGTRLTVV.

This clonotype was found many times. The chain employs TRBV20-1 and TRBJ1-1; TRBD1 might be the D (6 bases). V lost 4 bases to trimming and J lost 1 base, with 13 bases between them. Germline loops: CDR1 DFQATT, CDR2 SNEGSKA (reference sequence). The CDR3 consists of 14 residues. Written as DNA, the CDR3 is TGCAGTGCTATCCGAGGGGGTGGGAACACTGAAGCTTTCTTT. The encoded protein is CSAIRGGGNTEAFF.

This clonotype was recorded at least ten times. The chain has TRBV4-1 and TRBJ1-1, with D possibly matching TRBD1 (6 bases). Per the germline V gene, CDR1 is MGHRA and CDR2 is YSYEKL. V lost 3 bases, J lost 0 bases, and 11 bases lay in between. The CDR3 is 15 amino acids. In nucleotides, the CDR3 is TGCGCCAGCAGCCAGGAGGACAGCATGAACACTGAAGCTTTCTTT. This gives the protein CASSQEDSMNTEAFF.

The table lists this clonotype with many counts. The CDR3 is CAWRRQARWAFF. The CDR3 DNA sequence: TGTGCCTGGAGGCGCCAGGCCCGGTGGGCTTTCTTT. The chain recombines TRBV30 with TRBJ1-1; the D is unclear. Germline CDR1 GTSNPN, CDR2 SVGIG (reference sequence). The V end lost 3 bases, the J end lost 11 bases, and 16 bases lay between the germline ends. This CDR3 is 12 amino acids long.

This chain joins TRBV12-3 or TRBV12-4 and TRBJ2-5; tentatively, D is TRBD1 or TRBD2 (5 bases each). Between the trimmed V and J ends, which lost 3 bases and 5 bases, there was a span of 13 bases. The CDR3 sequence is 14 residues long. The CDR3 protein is CASSFQGWGETQYF. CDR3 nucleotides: TGTGCCAGCAGTTTCCAGGGTTGGGGGGAGACCCAGTACTTC.